The 5 T cell receptor beta chains presented below share a single source sample, sequenced in a study of T cell changes during pregnancy in multiple sclerosis. Here immunoSEQ multiplex PCR was the method, and the copy in TCRdb shows in-frame clones only, minus some. The table lists tens of thousands of clones, 92% of them singletons. Sequencing used peripheral blood, obtained in the second trimester of pregnancy. The receptors here all came from a female donor in good health, enrolled as a control in a pregnancy study.

CDR3 bases: TGTGCCATCAGGGGGACAGGGACCACCGGGGAGCTGTTTTTT. It codes for CAIRGTGTTGELFF. This rearrangement joins TRBV10-3 to TRBJ2-2; 9 bases map to TRBD1. Looked up from germline, CDR1 is ENHRY and CDR2 is SYGVKD. Losses at the gene ends were 6 bases for V and 4 bases for J; bases not matched to a gene: 3. The CDR3 covers 14 residues.

The gene calls are TRBV29-1 and TRBJ1-1, with 8 bases aligning to TRBD1. This CDR3 spans 14 amino acids. V was pared by 7 bases and J by 0 bases, with 7 bases of the junction left unmatched. Per germline, CDR1 SQVTM and CDR2 ANQGSEA. CDR3 in amino acids: CSAKGTGLNTEAFF. The DNA of the CDR3 is TGCAGCGCTAAAGGGACAGGTCTGAACACTGAAGCTTTCTTT.

CDR3 bases: TGTGCCAGCACCTCTAGCGGGAGATCTCTGTACGAGCAGTACTTC. Its protein product is CASTSSGRSLYEQYF. V gene TRBV28 combines with J gene TRBJ2-7, with 10 bases matching TRBD2. This CDR3 comprises 15 residues. Trimming cost V 7 bases and J 4 bases; bases outside gene matches: 10. Germline V gene lookup returns CDR1 MDHEN and CDR2 SYDVKM.

The table lists this clone with a count of one. The chain carries TRBV19 and TRBJ2-5; D is ambiguous. Germline lookup yields CDR1 LNHDA and CDR2 SQIVND (reference sequence). Deletions cut 11 bases from V and 4 bases from J, with 38 bases between. The CDR3 has 20 amino acids. The CDR3 coding sequence is TGTGCCGGCCCGCCCTGCCTAGAGCGATCTGATGGTCTACTGGTAGAGACCCAGTACTTC. Translated, it gives CAGPPCLERSDGLLVETQYF.

The chain has TRBV4-3 and TRBJ2-2; 7 bases align to TRBD1. The CDR3 extends over 19 amino acids. V lost 0 bases to trimming and J lost 4 bases; unmatched junction nucleotides: 14. In germline, CDR1 is LGHNA, CDR2 YSLEER. In nucleotides, the CDR3 is TGCGCCAGCAGCCAAGAATTGCGCATGGGACAGCCGGGCACCGGGGAGCTGTTTTTT. It encodes CASSQELRMGQPGTGELFF.